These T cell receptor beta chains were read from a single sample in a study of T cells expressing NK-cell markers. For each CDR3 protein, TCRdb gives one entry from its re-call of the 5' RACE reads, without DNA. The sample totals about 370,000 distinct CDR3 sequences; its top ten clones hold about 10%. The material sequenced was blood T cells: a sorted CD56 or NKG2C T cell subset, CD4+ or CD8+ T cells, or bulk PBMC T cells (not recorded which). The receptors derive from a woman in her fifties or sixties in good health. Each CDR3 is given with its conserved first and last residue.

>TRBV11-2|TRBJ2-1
CASSLVWGLAGGEQFF
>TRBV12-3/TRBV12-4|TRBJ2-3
CASSPGLATDTQYF
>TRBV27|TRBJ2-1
CASSLLGLAQTHEQFF
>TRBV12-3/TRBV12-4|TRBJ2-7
CASSLGGSGRVYEQYF
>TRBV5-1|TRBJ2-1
CASNLRDGVYNEQFF
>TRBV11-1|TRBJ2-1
CASSLSGLGRVDEQFF
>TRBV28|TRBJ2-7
CASSLTTYEQYF
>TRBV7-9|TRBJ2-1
CARMTSGNNEQFF
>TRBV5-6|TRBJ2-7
CASSLGPASYEQYF
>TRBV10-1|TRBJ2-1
CASSESSGRANEQFF
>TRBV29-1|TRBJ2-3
CSVEVWSSGRASDTQYF
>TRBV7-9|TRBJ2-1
CASSDPRGTSREEQFF
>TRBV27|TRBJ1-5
CASSTQGSNQPQHF
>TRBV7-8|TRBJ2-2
CASSGRSAGELFF
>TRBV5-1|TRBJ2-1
CASSPNRGREYNEQFF
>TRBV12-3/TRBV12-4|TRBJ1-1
CATKTGYTEAFF
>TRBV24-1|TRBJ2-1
CATSRSGRLNNEQFF
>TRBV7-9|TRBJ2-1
CASTKESFKHEQFF
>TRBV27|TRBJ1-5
CASSLEYSNQPQHF
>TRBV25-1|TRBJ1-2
CASSGMAGYTF
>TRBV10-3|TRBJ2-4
CAISDGRDRVAKNIQYF
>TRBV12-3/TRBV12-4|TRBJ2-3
CASSPGTGSNTDTQYF
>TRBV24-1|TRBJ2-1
CATRNGRLYNEQFF
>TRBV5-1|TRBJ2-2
CASSLSTGELFF
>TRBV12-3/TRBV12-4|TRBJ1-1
CASSPGAGNTEAFF
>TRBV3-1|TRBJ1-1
CASSQRSGKGTEAFF
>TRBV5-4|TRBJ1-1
CASSLRTGPAVMNTEAFF
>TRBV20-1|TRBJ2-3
CSAIVGRGKSSTDTQYF
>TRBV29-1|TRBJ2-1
CSVGETSGSREQFF
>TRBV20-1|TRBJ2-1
CSALITRAYYNEQFF
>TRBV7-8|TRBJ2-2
CASSPTFGWNTGELFF
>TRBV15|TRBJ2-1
CATSRSGLAGATWDEQFF
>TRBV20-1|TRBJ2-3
CSAAGLATDTQYF
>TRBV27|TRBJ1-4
CASSFRQSTNEKLFF
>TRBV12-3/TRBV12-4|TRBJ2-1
CASSLGSDGNEQFF
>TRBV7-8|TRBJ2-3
CASSKSAMREASDTQYF
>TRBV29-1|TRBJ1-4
CSASDRSPYEKLFF
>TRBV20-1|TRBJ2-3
CSALRDSITDTQYF
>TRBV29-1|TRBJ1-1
CSVVIVTEAFF
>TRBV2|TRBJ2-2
CASSEKWSAGELFF
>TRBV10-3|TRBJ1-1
CATWGLANTEAFF
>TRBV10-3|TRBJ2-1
CAISVLGPVREQFF
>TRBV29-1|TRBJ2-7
CSVVSLAGANEQYF
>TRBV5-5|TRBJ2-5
CASTHVRRTGEETQYF
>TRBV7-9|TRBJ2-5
CASSSSLVGGSYLETQYF
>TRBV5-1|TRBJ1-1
CASSRAGTEAFF
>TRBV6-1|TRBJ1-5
CASSEARDSAYSGNQPQHF
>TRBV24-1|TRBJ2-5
CATSDPTASVDSKTQYF
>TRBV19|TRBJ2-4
CASSIPTLGSKNIQYF
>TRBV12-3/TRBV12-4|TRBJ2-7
CASSPTSARATVIF
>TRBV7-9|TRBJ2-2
CAGDRDRGTGELFF
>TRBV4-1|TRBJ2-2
CAGGVRPYTGELFF
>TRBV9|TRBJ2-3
CASSVAGQGVDTQYF
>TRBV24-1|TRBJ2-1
CATSEGTGERTPYNEQFF
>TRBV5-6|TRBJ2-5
CASSLRVRDEETQYF
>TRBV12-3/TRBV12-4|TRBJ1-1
CASSFTRLGTEAFF
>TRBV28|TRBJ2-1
CATGENTYNEQFF
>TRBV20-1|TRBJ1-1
CSAPGDRGMNTEAFF
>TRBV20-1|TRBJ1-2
CSSDRMGTNYGYTF